The 24 T cell receptor beta chains below come from one sample, sequenced in a study of graft-versus-host responses after intestinal transplantation. Repertoires were generated with immunoSEQ multiplex PCR, while TCRdb's copy carries only in-frame clones and drops some. The sample records roughly 70,000 clones, approximately 92% being singletons. The sample in question was bone marrow, obtained approximately 700 days after intestinal transplantation. The receptors stem from a human patient who received an intestinal transplant, so some T cells may come from the graft donor.

The chain is built from TRBV6-1 and TRBJ2-7; D uncertain. Trimming cost V 5 bases and J 7 bases, with 15 bases left between them. The germline CDR1 and CDR2 sequences are MNHNS and SASEGT. The CDR3 covers 13 residues. CDR3 protein: CASSYLPAAEQYF. The CDR3 DNA sequence: TGTGCCAGCAGTTATCTTCCGGCGGCGGAGCAGTACTTC.

This chain connects TRBV6-5 to TRBJ2-2, with D perhaps TRBD2 (6 bases). Germline loops: CDR1 MNHEY, CDR2 SVGAGI. V gave up 10 bases and J gave up 1 base, with 13 bases separating them. The CDR3 sequence is 14 residues long. The CDR3 sequence: CATSPGGNTGELFF. Here the CDR3 DNA reads TGTGCCACCTCCCCCGGGGGGAACACCGGGGAGCTGTTTTTT.

The CDR3 reads CASSLRGGEQFF. For the CDR3, the DNA is TGTGCCAGCAGTTTACGAGGTGGTGAGCAGTTCTTC. The chain combines TRBV28 with TRBJ2-1, with D unresolved. CDR1 is MDHEN and CDR2 is SYDVKM in the germline V gene. V was pared by 2 bases and J by 9 bases, with 8 bases between. CDR3 size: 12 residues.

This rearrangement joins TRBV7-9 to TRBJ2-1; D ambiguous. V was pared by 10 bases and J by 5 bases, with 15 bases between. The germline CDR1 and CDR2 sequences are SEHNR and FQNEAQ (reference sequence). The CDR3 totals 13 residues. The CDR3 DNA sequence: TGTGCCACCTCGGCGCCGCAGGACAATGAGCAGTTCTTC. Amino acid sequence: CATSAPQDNEQFF. The variable domain in full, completed from reference TRBV7-9 and TRBJ2-1, reads DTGVSQNPRHKITKRGQNVTFRCDPISEHNRLYWYRQTLGQGPEFLTYFQNEAQLEKSRLLSDRFSAERPKGSFSTLEIQRTEQGDSAMYLCATSAPQDNEQFFGPGTRLTVL.

V gene TRBV7-9 combines with J gene TRBJ1-5; maybe TRBD1 (5 bases). V dropped 5 bases and J dropped 5 bases, with 10 bases sitting between them. From germline, CDR1 is SEHNR and CDR2 FQNEAQ (reference sequence). The length of the CDR3 is 13 residues. In nucleotides, the CDR3 is TGTGCCAGCAGCATCCAGACAGATCAGCCCCAGCATTTT. Residues: CASSIQTDQPQHF.

The rearrangement joins TRBV5-1 to TRBJ2-2; unclear D gene. This CDR3 is 15 amino acids long. In germline, CDR1 is SGHRS, CDR2 YFSETQ. The ends were cut back, 3 bases at V and 0 bases at J, with 9 bases in the middle. DNA for the CDR3: TGCGCCAGCAGCTCCTTAGAGGCGAACACCGGGGAGCTGTTTTTT. Its protein product is CASSSLEANTGELFF.

The chain carries TRBV5-1 and TRBJ1-1; TRBD1 aligns across 7 bases. Germline lookup yields CDR1 SGHRS and CDR2 YFSETQ. The CDR3 totals 14 residues. The V gene end was trimmed by 4 bases and the J gene end by 3 bases; junction bases not matched to a gene: 6. The DNA for the CDR3 is TGCGCCAGCAGCGGACCAGGGGGAGACACTGAAGCTTTCTTT. Protein product: CASSGPGGDTEAFF.

This sequence joins TRBV9 and TRBJ2-1; 9 bases agree with TRBD2. Germline V CDR1 and CDR2: SGDLS, YYNGEE. The junction had 15 bases not matched to a gene; V was cut back by 4 bases and J by 10 bases. The CDR3 sequence is 16 residues long. In DNA, the CDR3 is TGTGCCAGCAGCTCGGGCGGGACTAGCCTCAATGACGAGCAGTTCTTC. Translated: CASSSGGTSLNDEQFF.

V is TRBV25-1 and J is TRBJ2-6, with D perhaps TRBD1 (7 bases). V lost 5 bases, J lost 4 bases, and 12 bases lay in between. CDR1 is MGHDK, CDR2 SYGVNS, per germline. The CDR3 consists of 15 residues. CDR3 residues: CASSLQGRGANVLTF. CDR3 DNA sequence: TGTGCCAGCAGTTTACAGGGGAGGGGGGCCAACGTCCTGACTTTC.

V usage is TRBV6-1 and J usage is TRBJ2-7; 12 nucleotides align to TRBD2. J was trimmed by 6 bases and V by 9 bases; bases with no gene match: 6. The germline gives CDR1 MNHNS, CDR2 SASEGT. The CDR3 runs to 13 residues. The CDR3 is CASGLAGTIEQYF. CDR3 nucleotide sequence: TGTGCCAGTGGACTAGCGGGGACGATCGAGCAGTACTTC.

The chain carries TRBV6-5 and TRBJ2-1; 7 nucleotides match TRBD1. The length of the CDR3 is 15 residues. The V gene end was trimmed by 0 bases and the J gene end by 5 bases; junction bases not matched to a gene: 4. Germline-derived CDR1 and CDR2 are MNHEY and SVGAGI. CDR3 residues: CASSYSGGVNNEQFF. In nucleotides, the CDR3 is TGTGCCAGCAGTTACTCAGGGGGCGTCAACAATGAGCAGTTCTTC.

This chain joins TRBV4-1 and TRBJ2-5, with D possibly being TRBD1 or TRBD2 (6 bases each). Germline assignment: CDR1 MGHRA and CDR2 YSYEKL. Trimming left V 3 bases short and J 0 bases short, with 11 bases between. CDR3 size: 15 residues. CDR3 DNA: TGCGCCAGCAGCCACAGGGGAGGTGACCAAGAGACCCAGTACTTC. This translates into CASSHRGGDQETQYF.

The chain has TRBV11-1 and TRBJ1-5; TRBD1 matches at 7 bases. The trim removed 3 bases at V and 7 bases at J, leaving 21 bases unmatched. CDR1 and CDR2 from the germline V gene are SGHAT and FQDESV (reference sequence). This CDR3 has 19 amino acids. The CDR3 DNA is TGTGCCAGCAGCTTGAGCGAACAACCAAGGGGGCGGCGGGACCAGCCCCAGCATTTT. Its protein product is CASSLSEQPRGRRDQPQHF. The full variable domain, with the rest looked up from reference TRBV11-1 and TRBJ1-5, is EAEVAQSPRYKITEKSQAVAFWCDPISGHATLYWYRQILGQGPELLVQFQDESVVDDSQLPKDRFSAERLKGVDSTLKIQPAELGDSAMYLCASSLSEQPRGRRDQPQHFGDGTRLSIL.

This chain links TRBV5-4 with TRBJ1-2, with D uncertain. The V and J ends lost 9 bases and 1 base respectively, with 10 bases between them. From germline, CDR1 is SGHNT and CDR2 YYREEE (reference sequence). The CDR3 length is 12 residues. CDR3 residues: CATELDNYGYTF. The CDR3 region has the DNA TGTGCCACCGAACTTGATAACTATGGCTACACCTTC.

This clone occurred a few times. This sequence joins TRBV10-3 and TRBJ1-2; D gene unclear. The CDR3 runs to 15 residues. With 8 bases removed from V and 0 bases from J, the gap between germline ends came to 16 bases. Germline assignment: CDR1 ENHRY and CDR2 SYGVKD. As DNA, the CDR3 is TGTGCCATCGCAACCATTCGGTCTGCTAACTATGGCTACACCTTC. Encoded protein: CAIATIRSANYGYTF.

The rearrangement links TRBV28 to TRBJ1-1; 7 nucleotides agree with TRBD1. CDR3 size: 12 residues. The V gene's germline CDR1 is MDHEN and CDR2 SYDVKM. Losses at the gene ends were 6 bases for V and 7 bases for J; bases not matched to a gene: 5. The CDR3 loop is CASRQGDYEAFF. The CDR3 DNA is TGTGCCAGCAGGCAGGGGGACTATGAAGCTTTCTTT.

The chain employs TRBV7-3 and TRBJ2-5; 7 bases are shared with TRBD2. CDR3 length: 15 residues. V lost 3 bases, J lost 1 base, and 5 bases stayed unmatched. The germline V gene has CDR1 SGHTA and CDR2 FQGTGA. CDR3 loop: CASSFLGLVQETQYF. As DNA, the CDR3 is TGTGCCAGCAGCTTCCTCGGACTAGTCCAAGAGACCCAGTACTTC.

The V and J genes are TRBV4-1 and TRBJ2-3; 7 bases line up with TRBD2. The CDR3 has 16 amino acids. V was clipped by 0 bases and J by 6 bases; unmatched bases: 9. Per germline, CDR1 MGHRA and CDR2 YSYEKL. CDR3 loop: CASSQDWGGSKDTQYF. The CDR3 DNA reads as TGCGCCAGCAGCCAAGATTGGGGGGGGTCAAAGGATACGCAGTATTTT.

The rearrangement joins TRBV15 to TRBJ2-3, with D uncertain. CDR3 size: 15 residues. Deletions cut 0 bases from V and 7 bases from J, with 14 bases between. The germline gives CDR1 LNHNV, CDR2 YYDKDF (reference sequence). The CDR3 DNA sequence: TGTGCCACCAGCAGAGATTCCCCTAGGTGGTATACGCAGTATTTT. It yields the protein CATSRDSPRWYTQYF.

V gene TRBV6-6 combines with J gene TRBJ1-1, with D unresolved. CDR3 length equals 14 residues. The V end was cut by 5 bases, the J end by 0 bases, with 10 bases between. Germline lookup yields CDR1 MNHNY and CDR2 SVGAGI (reference sequence). The DNA of the CDR3 is TGTGCCAGCAGTACGGGTTTTTTGAACACTGAAGCTTTCTTT. As protein: CASSTGFLNTEAFF.

This clone has just a few counts. The chain links TRBV18 to TRBJ1-6, with D perhaps matching TRBD1 (5 bases). V lost 8 bases and J lost 8, with 13 bases in between. The CDR3 runs to 13 residues. Germline assignment: CDR1 KGHSH and CDR2 LQKENI. The CDR3 sequence is CASGSRGDSPLHF. CDR3 in DNA: TGTGCCAGCGGGAGCCGGGGGGATTCACCCCTCCACTTT.

The rearrangement links TRBV6-1 to TRBJ2-1, with D uncertain. V lost 10 bases to trimming and J lost 6 bases, with 13 bases between them. The CDR3 has 12 amino acids. CDR1 and CDR2 from the germline V gene are MNHNS and SASEGT. CDR3 in DNA: TGTGCCACCTACCGACTCGCCAATGAGCAGTTCTTC. Translating gives CATYRLANEQFF.

The J gene is TRBJ2-7, the V gene TRBV5-1; D may be TRBD1 (6 bases). Trimming shortened V by 4 bases and J by 3 bases, and 17 bases separated the two germline ends. There are 15 residues in the CDR3. CDR1 and CDR2 (germline): SGHRS, YFSETQ. The CDR3 sequence: CASSNVQGIGYEQYF. CDR3 DNA sequence: TGCGCCAGCAGCAACGTACAGGGAATAGGCTACGAGCAGTACTTC.

The chain combines TRBV19 with TRBJ2-7; the match to TRBD2 covers 8 bases. CDR1 is LNHDA and CDR2 is SQIVND in the germline V gene (reference sequence). The CDR3 loop spans 14 amino acids. The V gene end was trimmed by 4 bases and the J gene end by 4 bases; junction bases not matched to a gene: 6. CDR3 sequence (DNA): TGTGCCAGTAGTACCGGGACTAGAGGTTACGAGCAGTACTTC. The encoded protein is CASSTGTRGYEQYF. The entire variable domain, with the rest obtained from reference TRBV19 and TRBJ2-7, is as follows: DGGITQSPKYLFRKEGQNVTLSCEQNLNHDAMYWYRQDPGQGLRLIYYSQIVNDFQKGDIAEGYSVSREKKESFPLTVTSAQKNPTAFYLCASSTGTRGYEQYFGPGTRLTVT.